These 4 T cell receptor beta chains originate from one sample sequenced in a study of CD8 T cells in Susac syndrome. Random hexamers were used to reverse transcribe an amount of roughly 0.5 to 1 ug RNA. TCRdb reanalysed the immunoSEQ multiplex PCR reads using MiXCR and keeps one entry per CDR3 protein. The sample shows approximately 140,000 distinct CDR3 sequences, about 95% of them seen only once. The source material was CD4+ T cells from PBMCs. The origin of the receptors is a human donor with multiple sclerosis.

The genes are TRBV30 and TRBJ1-1; no clear D. Per germline, CDR1 GTSNPN and CDR2 SVGIG (reference sequence). The CDR3 runs 11 residues. V dropped 0 bases and J dropped 11 bases, with 10 bases sitting between them. The CDR3 protein is CAWSVQQGAFF. The CDR3, as DNA: TGTGCCTGGAGTGTACAGCAAGGGGCTTTCTTT.

The gene calls are TRBV7-8 and TRBJ1-1, with TRBD1 matching over 8 bases. The germline V gene has CDR1 SGHVS and CDR2 FQNEAQ. The J segment lost 2 bases and the V segment lost 8 bases, leaving 22 bases of the junction unmatched. The CDR3 contains 19 residues. CDR3 in amino acids: CASAPRNRQGQSQNTEAFF. The CDR3 DNA sequence: TGTGCCAGCGCACCACGGAATCGACAGGGGCAAAGTCAAAACACTGAAGCTTTCTTT.

The chain employs TRBV18 and TRBJ1-1; the D gene is possibly TRBD1 (6 bases). The V end was cut by 4 bases, the J end by 3 bases, with 15 bases between. This CDR3 comprises 15 residues. Germline V gene sequence: CDR1 KGHSH, CDR2 LQKENI. CDR3 sequence: CASSLQGQLYTEAFF. Here the CDR3 DNA reads TGTGCCAGCTCACTACAAGGACAGCTATACACTGAAGCTTTCTTT. Full variable domain (outside the CDR3, taken from reference TRBV18 and TRBJ1-1): NAGVMQNPRHLVRRRGQEARLRCSPMKGHSHVYWYRQLPEEGLKFMVYLQKENIIDESGMPKERFSAEFPKEGPSILRIQQVVRGDSAAYFCASSLQGQLYTEAFFGQGTRLTVV.

The J gene is TRBJ1-6, the V gene TRBV18; unclear D gene. CDR1 KGHSH and CDR2 LQKENI come from the germline V gene. Trimming pared 6 bases from V and 5 bases from J, leaving 8 bases between. The CDR3 runs to 13 residues. As DNA, the CDR3 is TGTGCCAGCTCGGAGTTAGATAATTCACCCCTCCACTTT. Amino acids: CASSELDNSPLHF.